Below are 31 T cell receptor beta chains sequenced from a single sample in a study of T-cell memory formation after mild COVID-19. TCRdb analysed the 5' RACE reads with MiXCR anew, one entry per CDR3 protein. The sample includes just under 350,000 distinct CDR3 sequences, approximately 13% of them seen just once. Sample: PBMCs or a T cell subset sorted from them (not recorded which). The receptors were sampled from a man aged 18 to 29 who had mild COVID-19 (a few samples of this study predate the infection). Cell type and time point are not known.

The chain carries TRBV11-3 and TRBJ1-1; no definite D call. The CDR3 is 13 amino acids. The germline V gene has CDR1 SGHNT and CDR2 YENEEA. V was pared by 2 bases and J by 3 bases, with 7 bases between. As DNA, the CDR3 is TGTGCCAGCAGCTTATTCGGCGACACTGAAGCTTTCTTT. Its protein product is CASSLFGDTEAFF.

The chain employs TRBV30 and TRBJ2-5, with no clear D. The CDR3 loop spans 11 amino acids. CDR1 and CDR2 from the germline V gene are GTSNPN and SVGIG (reference sequence). With 2 bases removed from V and 4 bases from J, the gap between germline ends came to 5 bases. The CDR3 protein is CAWSPVETQYF. The CDR3 DNA is TGTGCCTGGAGTCCAGTAGAGACCCAGTACTTC. Full variable domain (outside the CDR3, taken from reference TRBV30 and TRBJ2-5): SQTIHQWPATLVQPVGSPLSLECTVEGTSNPNLYWYRQAAGRGLQLLFYSVGIGQISSEVPQNLSASRPQDRQFILSSKKLLLSDSGFYLCAWSPVETQYFGPGTRLLVL.

The sample holds many counts of this clonotype. The chain recombines TRBV20-1 with TRBJ2-7; a weak D match, TRBD2 (6 bases). Germline CDR1 is DFQATT and CDR2 is SNEGSKA (reference sequence). This CDR3 region has 13 residues. V dropped 4 bases and J dropped 4 bases, with 14 bases sitting between them. CDR3 coding DNA: TGCAGTGCTATTCTAGCGAATCGGTACGAGCAGTACTTC. Its protein is CSAILANRYEQYF.

This sequence joins TRBV3-1 and TRBJ2-3; D is ambiguous. CDR1 and CDR2 from the germline V gene are LGHDT and YNNKEL (reference sequence). The CDR3 runs to 12 residues. V was clipped by 4 bases and J by 3 bases, with 5 bases between them. The CDR3 here is CASSLLTDTQYF. The CDR3 DNA reads as TGTGCCAGCAGCCTCTTAACAGATACGCAGTATTTT.

This clonotype turned up a few times. CDR3: CASSVGGLAGSTGELFF. The CDR3 DNA reads as TGTGCCAGCAGCGTAGGGGGACTAGCGGGGAGCACCGGGGAGCTGTTTTTT. The rearrangement links TRBV9 to TRBJ2-2; TRBD2 agrees at 13 bases. This CDR3 contains 17 residues. J was trimmed by 4 bases and V by 0 bases; bases with no gene match: 3. The germline gives CDR1 SGDLS, CDR2 YYNGEE.

This chain connects TRBV2 to TRBJ2-7; D possibly corresponds to TRBD2 (5 bases). Germline V CDR1 and CDR2: SNHLY, FYNNEI. V was trimmed by 10 bases and J by 7 bases, leaving 20 bases between them. This CDR3 spans 13 amino acids. The CDR3: CATTSGILREQYF. CDR3 in DNA: TGTGCCACCACCTCGGGAATCCTACGGGAGCAGTACTTC.

This rearrangement joins TRBV10-3 to TRBJ2-5; D may be TRBD2 (6 bases). V lost 0 bases and J lost 4, with 12 bases in between. CDR3 length: 15 amino acids. CDR1 is ENHRY, CDR2 SYGVKD, per germline. CDR3 protein: CAISESEVAVETQYF. CDR3 coding DNA: TGTGCCATCAGTGAGTCGGAGGTAGCGGTAGAGACCCAGTACTTC.

This clonotype has a handful of counts. The V and J genes are TRBV7-8 and TRBJ2-7; D is perhaps TRBD1 or TRBD2 (5 bases each). The length of the CDR3 is 13 residues. Germline CDR1 and CDR2: SGHVS and FQNEAQ. The V and J ends lost 4 bases and 6 bases respectively, with 13 bases between them. In DNA form, the CDR3 reads TGTGCCAGCAGCTGGGACCTTACTTCCGAGCAGTACTTC. Its translation is CASSWDLTSEQYF.

The chain employs TRBV5-1 and TRBJ1-2, with D possibly being TRBD1 (5 bases). The V gene lost 4 bases and the J gene lost 4 bases, with 17 bases spanning the gap. This CDR3 has 15 amino acids. Germline V gene data show CDR1 as SGHRS and CDR2 as YFSETQ. For the CDR3, the DNA is TGCGCCAGCAGCACGATTCAGGGTGACCTCTATGGCTACACCTTC. Amino acid sequence: CASSTIQGDLYGYTF.

The chain carries TRBV5-1 and TRBJ2-3; 10 nucleotides agree with TRBD2. With 1 base clipped from V and 3 bases from J, the junction kept 5 bases outside the gene matches. The V gene's germline CDR1 is SGHRS and CDR2 YFSETQ. This CDR3 has 16 amino acids. CDR3 DNA sequence: TGCGCCAGCAGCTTGCCACTAGCGGGGTTTACAGATACGCAGTATTTT. Protein product: CASSLPLAGFTDTQYF.

This clonotype was seen only a few times. V usage is TRBV7-2 and J usage is TRBJ2-3, with a weak D call TRBD1 (5 bases). This CDR3 is built from 16 residues. Germline values: CDR1 SGHTA, CDR2 FQGNSA. Trimming stripped 5 bases from V and 4 bases from J, with 19 bases between. The DNA for the CDR3 is TGTGCCAGCAGCCCCCGTTTGTGGGGCGCATCAGATACGCAGTATTTT. Encoded protein: CASSPRLWGASDTQYF.

Ten or more counts support this clonotype. The J gene is TRBJ2-3, the V gene TRBV4-1; D ambiguous. Trimming removed 0 bases at V and 2 bases at J, with 12 bases between. The germline V gene has CDR1 MGHRA and CDR2 YSYEKL. The CDR3 totals 16 residues. As DNA, the CDR3 is TGCGCCAGCAGCCAAGAGGGCCCTCCGAACACAGATACGCAGTATTTT. Translation: CASSQEGPPNTDTQYF.

This clonotype showed up many times. The chain links TRBV5-1 to TRBJ2-1; 9 bases line up with TRBD1. The CDR3 is 14 amino acids. The junction had 7 bases not matched to a gene; V was cut back by 5 bases and J by 7 bases. Germline assignment: CDR1 SGHRS and CDR2 YFSETQ. Here the CDR3 reads CASSPGQGFNEQFF. The CDR3 DNA sequence: TGCGCCAGCAGTCCGGGACAGGGTTTTAATGAGCAGTTCTTC.

This chain uses TRBV27 with TRBJ2-7; perhaps TRBD2 as D (6 bases). This CDR3 is built from 15 residues. Germline V gene lookup returns CDR1 MNHEY and CDR2 SMNVEV (reference sequence). The ends were cut back, 0 bases at V and 2 bases at J, with 11 bases in the middle. In DNA, the CDR3 is TGTGCCAGCAGTTTATCTATAGGAGGGACCTACGAGCAGTACTTC. This encodes CASSLSIGGTYEQYF.

The rearrangement uses TRBV20-1 and TRBJ2-5; D gene uncertain. The germline CDR1 and CDR2 sequences are DFQATT and SNEGSKA (reference sequence). Trimming shortened V by 6 bases and J by 0 bases, and 8 bases separated the two germline ends. CDR3 size: 12 residues. CDR3 loop: CSARSYQETQYF. The CDR3 nucleotides are TGCAGTGCAAGGAGCTACCAAGAGACCCAGTACTTC.

This clonotype was seen more than once but under ten times. The chain is built from TRBV4-1 and TRBJ2-7; 7 bases are shared with TRBD1. The CDR3 covers 15 residues. From germline, CDR1 is MGHRA and CDR2 YSYEKL. After removal of 4 bases from V and 3 bases from J, the junction contained 9 bases not matched to a gene. DNA for the CDR3: TGCGCCAGCAGCCTAAAAGGATCAGGGGGCTACGAGCAGTACTTC. This gives the protein CASSLKGSGGYEQYF.

This clonotype appeared many times. The V and J genes are TRBV5-5 and TRBJ2-3; 9 nucleotides line up with TRBD1. Germline V gene data show CDR1 as SGHKS and CDR2 as YYEKEE (reference sequence). V shed 0 bases, J shed 2 bases, and the junction held 1 base outside the gene matches. This CDR3 contains 15 residues. The CDR3 nucleotides read TGTGCCAGCAGCTTGGGGACAGGGGACACAGATACGCAGTATTTT. Amino acid sequence: CASSLGTGDTDTQYF.

The sample holds a few counts of this clonotype. V is TRBV6-5 and J is TRBJ1-2, with a weak D call TRBD1 (6 bases). Germline CDR1 reads MNHEY; CDR2 reads SVGAGI. Trimming cost V 0 bases and J 0 bases, with 11 bases left between them. CDR3 length equals 16 residues. Here the CDR3 DNA reads TGTGCCAGCAGTTACTCGATTACAGGGACTAACTATGGCTACACCTTC. It translates to CASSYSITGTNYGYTF.

CDR3 loop: CASSPGGTKETQYF. The CDR3 DNA is TGTGCCAGCAGCCCCGGGGGGACCAAAGAGACCCAGTACTTC. The rearrangement uses TRBV9 and TRBJ2-5; the match to TRBD2 covers 7 bases. The CDR3 has 14 residues. CDR1 SGDLS and CDR2 YYNGEE come from the germline V gene. V lost 4 bases, J lost 3 bases, and 6 bases stayed unmatched.

This clonotype was seen repeatedly, ten times or more. The chain couples TRBV12-3 or TRBV12-4 to TRBJ2-5; D tentatively fits TRBD1 or TRBD2 (5 bases each). The CDR3 is made up of 14 amino acids. V gave up 3 bases and J gave up 1 base, with 9 bases separating them. CDR3 DNA: TGTGCCAGCAGTTTTCAGGGAGTCCAAGAGACCCAGTACTTC. Translated: CASSFQGVQETQYF.

The rearrangement joins TRBV11-1 to TRBJ1-1, with 7 nucleotides matching TRBD1. Per the germline V gene, CDR1 is SGHAT and CDR2 is FQDESV (reference sequence). This CDR3 is 14 amino acids long. J gave up 7 bases and V 5 bases, and 10 bases lay outside the gene matches. The CDR3 protein is CASSPLTGHSEAFF. CDR3 in DNA: TGTGCCAGCAGCCCCCTGACAGGGCATAGTGAAGCTTTCTTT. The full variable domain, completed using reference TRBV11-1 and TRBJ1-1, is EAEVAQSPRYKITEKSQAVAFWCDPISGHATLYWYRQILGQGPELLVQFQDESVVDDSQLPKDRFSAERLKGVDSTLKIQPAELGDSAMYLCASSPLTGHSEAFFGQGTRLTVV.

This clonotype has more than one count but fewer than ten. V and J are TRBV5-1 and TRBJ2-1, with 9 nucleotides matching TRBD1. In germline, CDR1 is SGHRS, CDR2 YFSETQ. The CDR3 sequence is 16 residues long. The ends lost 0 bases at V and 5 bases at J; junction bases unmatched: 6. DNA of the CDR3: TGCGCCAGCAGCTTGGCGCGTAGGACAGGGGACAATGAGCAGTTCTTC. This encodes CASSLARRTGDNEQFF.

This clonotype was counted ten times or more. The chain uses TRBV10-3 and TRBJ2-3; D ambiguous. Trimming shortened V by 2 bases and J by 11 bases, and 8 bases separated the two germline ends. In germline, CDR1 is ENHRY, CDR2 SYGVKD. This CDR3 is built from 11 residues. DNA of the CDR3: TGTGCCATCAGTGAGGGGATCGGGCAGTATTTT. It translates to CAISEGIGQYF.

The chain carries TRBV7-2 and TRBJ2-3; no clear D. Germline CDR1 SGHTA, CDR2 FQGNSA. V lost 2 bases, J lost 1 base, and 16 bases lay in between. The CDR3 consists of 17 residues. Here the CDR3 DNA reads TGTGCCAGCAGCTTAAGGGTACGGACGGCCCGCACAGATACGCAGTATTTT. It yields the protein CASSLRVRTARTDTQYF.

V is TRBV7-2 and J is TRBJ1-4; D is undetermined. Germline V gives CDR1 SGHTA, CDR2 FQGNSA. The CDR3 is 12 amino acids. The V end lost 0 bases, the J end lost 4 bases, and 0 bases lay between the germline ends. The CDR3 coding sequence is TGTGCCAGCAGCTTAGCTAATGAAAAACTGTTTTTT. It encodes CASSLANEKLFF.

The V and J genes are TRBV7-8 and TRBJ2-1, with D possibly matching TRBD1 (5 bases). This CDR3 has 13 residues. The V gene lost 4 bases and the J gene lost 8 bases, with 12 bases spanning the gap. From germline, CDR1 is SGHVS and CDR2 FQNEAQ. CDR3 in amino acids: CASSSGRVDEQFF. The CDR3 region has the DNA TGTGCCAGCAGCTCTGGCAGGGTAGATGAGCAGTTCTTC.

This clonotype occurred a few times. CDR3 sequence (DNA): TGTGCCAGCAGCTCGATGGAAGCCCAATACTACGAGCAGTACTTC. This codes for CASSSMEAQYYEQYF. The J gene is TRBJ2-7, the V gene TRBV7-9; no reliable D call. The CDR3 is made up of 15 amino acids. The V gene lost 4 bases and the J gene lost 3 bases, with 16 bases spanning the gap. The germline CDR1 and CDR2 sequences are SEHNR and FQNEAQ (reference sequence).

The chain uses TRBV3-1 and TRBJ1-5, with no clear D. CDR3 size: 13 residues. Germline V gene sequence: CDR1 LGHDT, CDR2 YNNKEL (reference sequence). Between the trimmed V and J ends, which lost 0 bases and 4 bases, there was a span of 4 bases. The CDR3 DNA reads TGTGCCAGCAGCCAAGATGTTAATCAGCCCCAGCATTTT. Protein product: CASSQDVNQPQHF.

This clonotype was observed at least ten times. The chain is built from TRBV20-1 and TRBJ1-2, with a possible D match to TRBD1 (5 bases). The length of the CDR3 is 12 residues. V shed 3 bases and J shed 5 bases, with 10 bases lying between them. Germline V lookup: CDR1 DFQATT, CDR2 SNEGSKA (reference sequence). The CDR3 here is CSASGGRYGYTF. The CDR3 nucleotides read TGCAGTGCTAGTGGGGGGAGGTATGGCTACACCTTC.

This clonotype was observed many times. The chain employs TRBV19 and TRBJ1-1; the D gene is possibly TRBD1 (5 bases). Germline V lookup: CDR1 LNHDA, CDR2 SQIVND (reference sequence). V was clipped by 0 bases and J by 4 bases, with 12 bases between them. The CDR3 has 15 residues. The CDR3 loop is CASSIDTGGPTEAFF. CDR3 nucleotides: TGTGCCAGTAGTATAGATACAGGAGGCCCCACTGAAGCTTTCTTT.

This clonotype occurred many times. The rearrangement uses TRBV7-9 and TRBJ2-5; D call uncertain. V gave up 2 bases and J gave up 0 bases, with 4 bases separating them. Germline V gives CDR1 SEHNR, CDR2 FQNEAQ (reference sequence). The CDR3 spans 13 residues. As DNA, the CDR3 is TGTGCCAGCAGCTTACACAACCAAGAGACCCAGTACTTC. It encodes CASSLHNQETQYF.